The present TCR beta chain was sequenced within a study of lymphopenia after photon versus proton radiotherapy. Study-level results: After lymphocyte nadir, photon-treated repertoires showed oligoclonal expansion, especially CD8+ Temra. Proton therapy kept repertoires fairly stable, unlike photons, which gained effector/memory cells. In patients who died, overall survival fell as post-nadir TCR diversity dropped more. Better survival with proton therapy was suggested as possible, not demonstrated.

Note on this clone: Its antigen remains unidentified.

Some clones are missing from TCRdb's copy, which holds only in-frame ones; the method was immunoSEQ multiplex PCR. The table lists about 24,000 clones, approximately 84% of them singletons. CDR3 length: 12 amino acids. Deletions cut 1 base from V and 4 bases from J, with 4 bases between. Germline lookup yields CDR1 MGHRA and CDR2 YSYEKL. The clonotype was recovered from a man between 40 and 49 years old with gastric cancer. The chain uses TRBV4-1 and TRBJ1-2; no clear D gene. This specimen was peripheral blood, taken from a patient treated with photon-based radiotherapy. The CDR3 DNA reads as TGCGCCAGCAGCCAAGTTGGCTATGGCTACACCTTC. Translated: CASSQVGYGYTF.